Sequencing of this T cell receptor (beta chain) was carried out in a study of shared clonotypes between healthy human individuals. This clone was recorded once. Positively selected for CCR7, the CD45RO-negative cells used as naive CD8 cells excluded terminally differentiated effector memory CD45RA+ cells. The assay was immunoSEQ multiplex PCR, and TCRdb's table has in-frame clones only and misses some. The sample contains some 1,900,000 clones, about 95% of which appear only once. The V gene lost 4 bases and the J gene lost 2 bases, with 16 bases spanning the gap. The CDR3 runs to 15 residues. The germline V gene encodes CDR1 SGHDT and CDR2 YYEEEE.

The specimen sequenced was naive CD8+ T cells sorted from blood. The TCR comes from a man between 18 and 35 years old in good health. The V and J genes are TRBV5-6 and TRBJ2-7; TRBD2 is a possible D gene (6 bases). This chain's CDR3 is CASSPVGGAPYEQYF. CDR3 in DNA: TGTGCCAGCAGCCCGGTGGGGGGAGCACCCTACGAGCAGTACTTC.